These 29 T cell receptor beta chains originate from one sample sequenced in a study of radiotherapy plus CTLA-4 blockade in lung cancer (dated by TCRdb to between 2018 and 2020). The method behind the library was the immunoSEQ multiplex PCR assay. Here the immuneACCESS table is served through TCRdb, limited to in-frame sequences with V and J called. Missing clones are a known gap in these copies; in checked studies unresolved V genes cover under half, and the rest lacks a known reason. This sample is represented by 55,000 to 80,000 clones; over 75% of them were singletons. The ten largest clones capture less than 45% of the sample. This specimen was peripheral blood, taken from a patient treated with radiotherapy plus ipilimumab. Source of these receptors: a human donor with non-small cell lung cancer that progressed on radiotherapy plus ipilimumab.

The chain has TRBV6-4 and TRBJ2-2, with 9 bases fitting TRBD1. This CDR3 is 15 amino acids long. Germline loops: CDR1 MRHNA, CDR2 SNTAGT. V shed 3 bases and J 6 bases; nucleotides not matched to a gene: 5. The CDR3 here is CASSELGQGAGELFF. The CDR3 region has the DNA TGTGCCAGCAGTGAGCTGGGACAGGGCGCCGGGGAGCTGTTTTTT.

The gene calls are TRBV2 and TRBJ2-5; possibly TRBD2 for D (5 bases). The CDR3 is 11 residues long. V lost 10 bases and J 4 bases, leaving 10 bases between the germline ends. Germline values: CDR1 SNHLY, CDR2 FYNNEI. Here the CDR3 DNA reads TGTGCCACCGGACTGGGAGAGACCCAGTACTTC. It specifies CATGLGETQYF. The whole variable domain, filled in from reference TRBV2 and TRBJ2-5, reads EPEVTQTPSHQVTQMGQEVILRCVPISNHLYFYWYRQILGQKVEFLVSFYNNEISEKSEIFDDQFSVERPDGSNFTLKIRSTKLEDSAMYFCATGLGETQYFGPGTRLLVL.

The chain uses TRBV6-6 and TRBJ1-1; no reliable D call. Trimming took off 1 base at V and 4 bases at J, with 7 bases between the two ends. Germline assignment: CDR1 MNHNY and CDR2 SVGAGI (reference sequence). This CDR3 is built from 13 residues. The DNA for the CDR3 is TGTGCCAGCAGTTACTTCCAGCGCACTGAAGCTTTCTTT. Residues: CASSYFQRTEAFF.

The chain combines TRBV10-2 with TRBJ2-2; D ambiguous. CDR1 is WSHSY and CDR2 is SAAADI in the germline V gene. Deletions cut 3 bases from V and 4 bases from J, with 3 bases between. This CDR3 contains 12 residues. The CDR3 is CASSDPTGELFF. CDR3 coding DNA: TGCGCCAGCAGTGATCCCACCGGGGAGCTGTTTTTT.

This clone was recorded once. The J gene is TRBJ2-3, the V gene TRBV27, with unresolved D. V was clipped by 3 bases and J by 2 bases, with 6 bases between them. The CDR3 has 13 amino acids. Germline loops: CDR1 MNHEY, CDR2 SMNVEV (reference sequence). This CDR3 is CASSLAATDTQYF. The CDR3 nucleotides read TGTGCCAGCAGTTTGGCAGCCACAGATACGCAGTATTTT.

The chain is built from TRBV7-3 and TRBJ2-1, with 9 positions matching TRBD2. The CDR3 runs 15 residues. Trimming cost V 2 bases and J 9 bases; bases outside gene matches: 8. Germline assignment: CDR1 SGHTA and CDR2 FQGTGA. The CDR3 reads CASSLQRVAGVEQFF. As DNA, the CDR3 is TGTGCCAGCAGCTTACAGCGCGTAGCGGGAGTTGAGCAGTTCTTC.

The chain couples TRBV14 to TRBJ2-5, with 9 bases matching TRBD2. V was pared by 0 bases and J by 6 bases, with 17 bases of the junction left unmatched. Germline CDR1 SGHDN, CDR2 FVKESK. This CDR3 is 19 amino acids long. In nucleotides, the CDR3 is TGTGCCAGCAGCCAAGAATTCGGGGCTAGCGGGATTTTACCGAAGACCCAGTACTTC. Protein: CASSQEFGASGILPKTQYF. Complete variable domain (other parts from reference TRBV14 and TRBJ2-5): EAGVTQFPSHSVIEKGQTVTLRCDPISGHDNLYWYRRVMGKEIKFLLHFVKESKQDESGMPNNRFLAERTGGTYSTLKVQPAELEDSGVYFCASSQEFGASGILPKTQYFGPGTRLLVL.

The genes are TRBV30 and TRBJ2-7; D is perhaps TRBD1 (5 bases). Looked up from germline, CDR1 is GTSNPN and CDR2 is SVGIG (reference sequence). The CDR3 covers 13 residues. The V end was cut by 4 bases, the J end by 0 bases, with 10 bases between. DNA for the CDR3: TGTGCCTGGACTAGACAGCTCTCCTACGAGCAGTACTTC. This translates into CAWTRQLSYEQYF.

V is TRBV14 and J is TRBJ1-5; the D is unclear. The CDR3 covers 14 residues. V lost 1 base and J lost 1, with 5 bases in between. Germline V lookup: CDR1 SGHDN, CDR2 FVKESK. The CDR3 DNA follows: TGTGCCAGCAGCCAAGCGGGGAGCAATCAGCCCCAGCATTTT. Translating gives CASSQAGSNQPQHF.

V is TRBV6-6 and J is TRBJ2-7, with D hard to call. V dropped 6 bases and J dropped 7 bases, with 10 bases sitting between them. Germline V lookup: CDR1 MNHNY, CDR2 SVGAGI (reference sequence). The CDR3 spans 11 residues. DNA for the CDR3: TGTGCCAGCAGCCGAGGTGAGGAGCAGTACTTC. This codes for CASSRGEEQYF.

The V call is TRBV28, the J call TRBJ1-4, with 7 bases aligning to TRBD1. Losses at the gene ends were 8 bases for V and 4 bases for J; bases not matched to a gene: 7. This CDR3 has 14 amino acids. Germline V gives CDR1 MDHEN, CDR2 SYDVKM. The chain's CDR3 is CASLPGQFNEKLFF. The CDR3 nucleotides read TGTGCCAGCCTACCGGGACAGTTTAATGAAAAACTGTTTTTT.

The CDR3 loop is CASSPVGTSGRLGGFF. The DNA for the CDR3 is TGTGCCAGTAGTCCGGTGGGGACTAGCGGGAGACTGGGTGGGTTCTTC. The chain has TRBV19 and TRBJ2-1, with 14 bases identical to TRBD2. Germline CDR1 reads LNHDA; CDR2 reads SQIVND (reference sequence). Losses at the gene ends were 5 bases for V and 15 bases for J; bases not matched to a gene: 15. This CDR3 has 16 residues.

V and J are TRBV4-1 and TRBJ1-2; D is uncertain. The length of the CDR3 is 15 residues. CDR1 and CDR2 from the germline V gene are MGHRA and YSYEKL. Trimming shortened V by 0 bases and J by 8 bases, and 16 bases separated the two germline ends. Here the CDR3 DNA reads TGCGCCAGCAGCCAAGATCCGGCAGGCCATCTGGGCTACACCTTC. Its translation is CASSQDPAGHLGYTF.

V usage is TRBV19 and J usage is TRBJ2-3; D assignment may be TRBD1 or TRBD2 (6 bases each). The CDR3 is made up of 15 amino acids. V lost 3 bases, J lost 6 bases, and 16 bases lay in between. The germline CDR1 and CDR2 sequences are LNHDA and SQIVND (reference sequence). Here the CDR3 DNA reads TGTGCCAGTAGTATCGGGGGTACGGGGGCGGATACGCAGTATTTT. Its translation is CASSIGGTGADTQYF.

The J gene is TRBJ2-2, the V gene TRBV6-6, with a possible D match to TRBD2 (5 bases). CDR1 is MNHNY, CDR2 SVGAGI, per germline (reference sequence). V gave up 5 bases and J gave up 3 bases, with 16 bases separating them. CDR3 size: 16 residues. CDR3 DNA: TGTGCCAGCAGTCTACCCAACGGGGTCGACACCGGGGAGCTGTTTTTT. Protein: CASSLPNGVDTGELFF.

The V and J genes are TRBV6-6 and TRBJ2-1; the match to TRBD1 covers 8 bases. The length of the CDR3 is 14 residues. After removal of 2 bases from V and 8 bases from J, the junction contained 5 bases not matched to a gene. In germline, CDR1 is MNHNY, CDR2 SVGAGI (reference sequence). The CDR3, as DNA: TGTGCCAGCAGTTACCGGGACAGGCGGGATGAGCAGTTCTTC. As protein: CASSYRDRRDEQFF.

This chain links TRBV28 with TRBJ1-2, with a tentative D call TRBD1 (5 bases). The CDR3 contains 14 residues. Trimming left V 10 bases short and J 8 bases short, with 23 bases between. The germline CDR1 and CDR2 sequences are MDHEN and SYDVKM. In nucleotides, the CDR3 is TGTGCCACCAATAGGGACGGTCTGGGAGGGGGCTACACCTTC. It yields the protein CATNRDGLGGGYTF.

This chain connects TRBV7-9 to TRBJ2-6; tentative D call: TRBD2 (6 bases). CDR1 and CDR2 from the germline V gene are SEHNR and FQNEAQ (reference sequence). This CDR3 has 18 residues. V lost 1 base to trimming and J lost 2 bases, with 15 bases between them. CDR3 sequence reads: CASSLGRDLGPGANVLTF. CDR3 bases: TGTGCCAGCAGCTTAGGGCGGGACCTAGGCCCTGGGGCCAACGTCCTGACTTTC.

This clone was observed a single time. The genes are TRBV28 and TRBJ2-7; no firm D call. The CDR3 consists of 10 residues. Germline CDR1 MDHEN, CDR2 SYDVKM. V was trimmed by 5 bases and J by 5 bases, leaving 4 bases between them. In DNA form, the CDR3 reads TGTGCCAGCAGTACCCACGAGCAGTACTTC. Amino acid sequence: CASSTHEQYF.

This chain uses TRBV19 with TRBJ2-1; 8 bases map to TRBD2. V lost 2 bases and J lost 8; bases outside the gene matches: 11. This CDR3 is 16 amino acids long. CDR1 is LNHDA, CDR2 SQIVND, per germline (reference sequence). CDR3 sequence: CASSILPAGDWHEQFF. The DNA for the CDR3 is TGTGCCAGTAGTATACTACCAGCGGGAGATTGGCATGAGCAGTTCTTC. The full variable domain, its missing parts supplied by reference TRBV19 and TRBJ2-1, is DGGITQSPKYLFRKEGQNVTLSCEQNLNHDAMYWYRQDPGQGLRLIYYSQIVNDFQKGDIAEGYSVSREKKESFPLTVTSAQKNPTAFYLCASSILPAGDWHEQFFGPGTRLTVL.

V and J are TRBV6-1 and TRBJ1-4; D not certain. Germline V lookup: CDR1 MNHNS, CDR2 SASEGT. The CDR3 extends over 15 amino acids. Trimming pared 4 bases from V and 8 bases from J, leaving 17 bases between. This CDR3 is CASSGYRGLWEKLFF. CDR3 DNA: TGTGCCAGCAGTGGTTATCGGGGATTATGGGAAAAACTGTTTTTT.

This chain's CDR3 is CASSQSGETQYF. Here the CDR3 DNA reads TGCGCCAGCAGCCAATCCGGCGAGACCCAGTACTTC. This chain connects TRBV4-1 to TRBJ2-5; no firm D call. The CDR3 is 12 amino acids. Germline CDR1 and CDR2: MGHRA and YSYEKL. With 2 bases removed from V and 5 bases from J, the gap between germline ends came to 6 bases.

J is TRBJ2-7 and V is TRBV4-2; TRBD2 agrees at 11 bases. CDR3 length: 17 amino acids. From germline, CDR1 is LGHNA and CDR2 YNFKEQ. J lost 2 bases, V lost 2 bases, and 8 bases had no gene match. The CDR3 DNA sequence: TGTGCCAGCAGCCAAACGACTAGCGGGACAGTTCCCTACGAGCAGTACTTC. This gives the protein CASSQTTSGTVPYEQYF.

The CDR3 sequence is CASSIAVSRQDYGYTF. CDR3 DNA: TGTGCCAGTAGTATAGCCGTTTCCAGACAGGACTATGGCTACACCTTC. This sequence joins TRBV19 and TRBJ1-2; perhaps TRBD1 as D (6 bases). This CDR3 has 16 amino acids. V lost 1 base and J lost 3, with 15 bases in between. Germline loops: CDR1 LNHDA, CDR2 SQIVND (reference sequence). The whole variable domain, filled in from reference TRBV19 and TRBJ1-2, reads DGGITQSPKYLFRKEGQNVTLSCEQNLNHDAMYWYRQDPGQGLRLIYYSQIVNDFQKGDIAEGYSVSREKKESFPLTVTSAQKNPTAFYLCASSIAVSRQDYGYTFGSGTRLTVV.

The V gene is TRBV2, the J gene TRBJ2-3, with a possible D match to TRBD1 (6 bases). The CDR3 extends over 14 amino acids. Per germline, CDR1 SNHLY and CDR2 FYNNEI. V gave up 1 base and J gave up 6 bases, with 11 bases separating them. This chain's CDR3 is CASSEGGQGDTQYF. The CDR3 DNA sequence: TGTGCCAGCAGTGAAGGGGGACAAGGCGATACGCAGTATTTT.

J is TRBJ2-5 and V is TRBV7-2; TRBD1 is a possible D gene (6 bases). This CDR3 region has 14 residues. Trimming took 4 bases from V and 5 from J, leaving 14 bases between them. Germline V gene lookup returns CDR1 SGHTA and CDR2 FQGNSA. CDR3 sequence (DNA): TGTGCCAGCAGCTCCGGGTGGGGGCTGGAGACCCAGTACTTC. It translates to CASSSGWGLETQYF.

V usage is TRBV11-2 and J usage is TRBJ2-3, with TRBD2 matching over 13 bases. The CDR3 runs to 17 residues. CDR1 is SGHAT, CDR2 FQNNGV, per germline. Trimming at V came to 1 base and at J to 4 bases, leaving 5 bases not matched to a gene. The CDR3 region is CASSLGGTSGISDTQYF. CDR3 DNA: TGTGCCAGCAGCTTAGGGGGGACTAGCGGGATATCAGATACGCAGTATTTT.

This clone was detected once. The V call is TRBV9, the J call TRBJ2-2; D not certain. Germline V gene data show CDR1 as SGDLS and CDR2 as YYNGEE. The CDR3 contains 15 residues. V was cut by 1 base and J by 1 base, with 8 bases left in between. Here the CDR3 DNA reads TGTGCCAGCAGCGTAATGTCGCGGAACACCGGGGAGCTGTTTTTT. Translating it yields CASSVMSRNTGELFF.

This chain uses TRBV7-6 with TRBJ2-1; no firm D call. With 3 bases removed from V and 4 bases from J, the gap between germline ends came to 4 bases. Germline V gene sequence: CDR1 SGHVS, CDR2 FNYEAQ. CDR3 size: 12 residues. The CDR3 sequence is CASSFEYNEQFF. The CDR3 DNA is TGTGCCAGCAGCTTTGAGTACAATGAGCAGTTCTTC.